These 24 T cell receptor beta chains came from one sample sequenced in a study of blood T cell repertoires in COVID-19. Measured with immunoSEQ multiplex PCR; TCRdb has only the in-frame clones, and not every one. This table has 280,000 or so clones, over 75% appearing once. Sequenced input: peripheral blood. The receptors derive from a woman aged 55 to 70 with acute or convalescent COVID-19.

The CDR3 reads CASSQGTSGSSYNEQFF. CDR3 sequence (DNA): TGTGCCAGCAGCCAAGGGACTAGCGGGAGCTCCTACAATGAGCAGTTCTTC. This chain connects TRBV3-1 (or the pseudogene TRBV3-2) to TRBJ2-1, with TRBD2 matching 13 bases. Germline values: CDR1 LGHDT, CDR2 YNNKEL (reference sequence). With V trimmed by 1 base and J by 0 bases, 0 bases remained unmatched. The CDR3 is made up of 17 amino acids.

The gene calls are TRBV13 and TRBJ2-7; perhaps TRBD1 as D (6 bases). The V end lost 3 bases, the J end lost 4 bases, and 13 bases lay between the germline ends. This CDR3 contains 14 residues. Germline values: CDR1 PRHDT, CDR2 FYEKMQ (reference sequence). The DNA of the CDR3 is TGTGCCAGCAGCTTGAGGCAGGGGATGTACGAGCAGTACTTC. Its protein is CASSLRQGMYEQYF.

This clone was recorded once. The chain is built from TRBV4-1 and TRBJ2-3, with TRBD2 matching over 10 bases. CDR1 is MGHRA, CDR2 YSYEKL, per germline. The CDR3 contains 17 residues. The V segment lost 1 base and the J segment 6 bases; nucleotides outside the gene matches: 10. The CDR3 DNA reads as TGCGCCAGCAGCCAAGTCGCCCCAGCGGGGGGGCCGGATACGCAGTATTTT. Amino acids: CASSQVAPAGGPDTQYF.

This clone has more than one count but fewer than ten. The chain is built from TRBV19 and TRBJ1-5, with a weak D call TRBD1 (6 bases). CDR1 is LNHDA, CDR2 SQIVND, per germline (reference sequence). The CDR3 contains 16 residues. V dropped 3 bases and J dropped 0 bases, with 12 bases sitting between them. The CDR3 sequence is CASSIPQGLSNQPQHF. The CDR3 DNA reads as TGTGCCAGTAGTATCCCCCAGGGGCTTAGCAATCAGCCCCAGCATTTT.

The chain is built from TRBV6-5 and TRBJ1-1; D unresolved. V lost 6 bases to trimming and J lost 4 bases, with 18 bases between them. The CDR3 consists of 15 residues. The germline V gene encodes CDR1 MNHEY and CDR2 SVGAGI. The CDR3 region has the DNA TGTGCCAGCAGCCCCGAGGGAGTTTCGGTCACTGAAGCTTTCTTT. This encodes CASSPEGVSVTEAFF.

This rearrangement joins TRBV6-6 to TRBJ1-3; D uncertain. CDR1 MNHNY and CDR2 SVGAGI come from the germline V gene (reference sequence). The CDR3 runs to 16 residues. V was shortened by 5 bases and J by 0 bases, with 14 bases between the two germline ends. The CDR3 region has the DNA TGTGCCAGCAGTCCACGATGGCCCAGCTCTGGAAACACCATATATTTT. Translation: CASSPRWPSSGNTIYF.

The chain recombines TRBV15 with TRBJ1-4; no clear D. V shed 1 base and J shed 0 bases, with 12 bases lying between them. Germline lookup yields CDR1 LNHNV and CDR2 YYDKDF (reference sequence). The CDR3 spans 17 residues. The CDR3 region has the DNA TGTGCCACCAGCAGAGTTCCCCTGCCAGCAACTAATGAAAAACTGTTTTTT. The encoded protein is CATSRVPLPATNEKLFF.

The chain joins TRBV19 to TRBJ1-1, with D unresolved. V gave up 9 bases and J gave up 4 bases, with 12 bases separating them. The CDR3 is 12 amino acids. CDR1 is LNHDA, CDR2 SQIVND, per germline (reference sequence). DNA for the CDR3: TGTGCCAGCTCCCCCCCCTCCACTGAAGCTTTCTTT. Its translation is CASSPPSTEAFF.

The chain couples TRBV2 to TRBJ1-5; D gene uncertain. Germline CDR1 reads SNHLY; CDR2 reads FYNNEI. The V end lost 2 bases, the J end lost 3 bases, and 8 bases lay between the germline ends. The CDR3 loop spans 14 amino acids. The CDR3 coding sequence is TGTGCCAGCAGTGAATCCCAACTCAATCAGCCCCAGCATTTT. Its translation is CASSESQLNQPQHF.

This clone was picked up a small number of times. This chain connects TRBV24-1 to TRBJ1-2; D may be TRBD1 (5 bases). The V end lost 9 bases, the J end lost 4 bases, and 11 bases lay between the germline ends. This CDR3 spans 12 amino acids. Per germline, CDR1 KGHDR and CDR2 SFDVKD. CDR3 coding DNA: TGTGCCACCTCCGACAGCTCCTATGGCTACACCTTC. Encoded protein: CATSDSSYGYTF.

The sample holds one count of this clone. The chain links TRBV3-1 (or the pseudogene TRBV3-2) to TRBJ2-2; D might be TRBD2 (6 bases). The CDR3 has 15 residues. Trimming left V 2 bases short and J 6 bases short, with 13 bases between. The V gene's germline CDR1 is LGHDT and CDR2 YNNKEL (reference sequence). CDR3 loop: CASSQRGGTAGELFF. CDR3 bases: TGTGCCAGCAGCCAAAGGGGCGGGACCGCCGGGGAGCTGTTTTTT.

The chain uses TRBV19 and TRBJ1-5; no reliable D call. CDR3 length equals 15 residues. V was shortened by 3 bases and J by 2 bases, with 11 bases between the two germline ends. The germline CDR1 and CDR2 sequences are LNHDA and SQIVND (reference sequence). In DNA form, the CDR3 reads TGTGCCAGTAGTATTGCGGGGAGAGGCAATCAGCCCCAGCATTTT. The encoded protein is CASSIAGRGNQPQHF.

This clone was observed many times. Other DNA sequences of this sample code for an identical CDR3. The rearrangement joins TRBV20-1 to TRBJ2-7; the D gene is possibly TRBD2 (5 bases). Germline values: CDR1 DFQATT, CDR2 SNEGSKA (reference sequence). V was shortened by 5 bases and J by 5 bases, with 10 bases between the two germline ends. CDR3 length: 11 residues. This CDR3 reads CSASSGHEQYF. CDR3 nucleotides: TGCAGTGCTTCCAGCGGCCACGAGCAGTACTTC.

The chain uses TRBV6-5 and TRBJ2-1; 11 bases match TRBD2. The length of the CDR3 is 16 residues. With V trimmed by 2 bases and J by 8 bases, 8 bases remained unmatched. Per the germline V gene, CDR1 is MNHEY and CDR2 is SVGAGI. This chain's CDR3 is CASSYTASGGNDEQFF. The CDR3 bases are TGTGCCAGCAGTTACACGGCTAGCGGGGGGAACGATGAGCAGTTCTTC.

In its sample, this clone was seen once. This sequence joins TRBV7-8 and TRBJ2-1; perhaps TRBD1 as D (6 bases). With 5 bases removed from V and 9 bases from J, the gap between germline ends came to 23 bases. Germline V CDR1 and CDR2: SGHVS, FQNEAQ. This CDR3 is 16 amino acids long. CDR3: CASSPAFGTLPSEQFF. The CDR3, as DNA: TGTGCCAGCAGCCCCGCCTTTGGGACATTACCTAGTGAGCAGTTCTTC.

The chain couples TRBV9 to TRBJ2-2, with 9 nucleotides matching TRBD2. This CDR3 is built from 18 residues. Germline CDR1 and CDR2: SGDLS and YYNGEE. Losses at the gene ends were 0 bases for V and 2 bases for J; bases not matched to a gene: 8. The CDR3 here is CASSVATGLAGNTGELFF. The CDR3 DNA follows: TGTGCCAGCAGCGTAGCTACAGGGCTAGCGGGAAACACCGGGGAGCTGTTTTTT.

The CDR3 is CATSDLGGPNTGELFF. The CDR3 DNA reads as TGTGCCACCAGTGATTTAGGGGGTCCGAACACCGGGGAGCTGTTTTTT. The chain links TRBV24-1 to TRBJ2-2; possible D gene TRBD1, 6 bases. Germline CDR1 and CDR2: KGHDR and SFDVKD. Trimming shortened V by 1 base and J by 0 bases, and 8 bases separated the two germline ends. CDR3 size: 16 residues.

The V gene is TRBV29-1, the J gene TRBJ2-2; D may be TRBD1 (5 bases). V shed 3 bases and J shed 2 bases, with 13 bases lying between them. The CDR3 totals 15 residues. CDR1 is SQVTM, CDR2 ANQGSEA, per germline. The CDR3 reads CSVDPTGANTGELFF. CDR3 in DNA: TGCAGCGTTGACCCCACTGGGGCAAACACCGGGGAGCTGTTTTTT.

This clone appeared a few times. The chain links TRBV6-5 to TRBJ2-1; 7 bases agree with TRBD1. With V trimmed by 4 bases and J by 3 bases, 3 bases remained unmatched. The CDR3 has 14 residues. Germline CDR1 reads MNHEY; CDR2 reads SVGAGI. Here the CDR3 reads CASSSRTGYNEQFF. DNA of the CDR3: TGTGCCAGCAGTTCCCGGACAGGCTACAATGAGCAGTTCTTC.

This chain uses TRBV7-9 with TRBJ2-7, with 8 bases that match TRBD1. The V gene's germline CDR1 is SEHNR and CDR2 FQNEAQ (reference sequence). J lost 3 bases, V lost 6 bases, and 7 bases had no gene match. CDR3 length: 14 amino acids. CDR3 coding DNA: TGTGCCAGCAGGGATCCGGGACAGGACTACGAGCAGTACTTC. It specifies CASRDPGQDYEQYF.

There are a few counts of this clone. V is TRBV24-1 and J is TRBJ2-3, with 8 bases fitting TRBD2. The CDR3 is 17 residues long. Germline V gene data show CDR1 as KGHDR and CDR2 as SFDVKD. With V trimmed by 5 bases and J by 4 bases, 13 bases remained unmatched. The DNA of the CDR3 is TGTGCCACCAGTGGTACCCCCCACGGGAGGGCCTCAGATACGCAGTATTTT. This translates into CATSGTPHGRASDTQYF.

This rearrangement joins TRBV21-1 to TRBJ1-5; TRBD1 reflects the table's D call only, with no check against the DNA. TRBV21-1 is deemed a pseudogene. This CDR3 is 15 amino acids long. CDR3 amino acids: CASSKLSGGNQPQHF. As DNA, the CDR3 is TGTGCCAGCAGCAAACTCTCAGGGGGCAATCAGCCCCAGCATTTT.

CDR3 DNA: TGTGCCAGCAGTTTACGAGTCCCCACAGGGGGCGCCTACGAGCAGTACTTC. Translated: CASSLRVPTGGAYEQYF. The chain links TRBV27 to TRBJ2-7, with TRBD1 matching over 9 bases. Germline loops: CDR1 MNHEY, CDR2 SMNVEV (reference sequence). The V and J ends lost 2 bases and 2 bases, in that order; junction bases with no gene match: 10. CDR3 length: 17 residues.

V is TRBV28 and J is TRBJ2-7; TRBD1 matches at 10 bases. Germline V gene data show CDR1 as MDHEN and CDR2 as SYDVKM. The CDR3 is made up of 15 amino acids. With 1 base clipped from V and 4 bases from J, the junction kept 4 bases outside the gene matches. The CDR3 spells CASSLSGQGNYEQYF. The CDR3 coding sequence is TGTGCCAGCAGTTTATCGGGACAGGGGAATTACGAGCAGTACTTC.